This T cell receptor (beta chain) originates from a study of Graves' ophthalmopathy and Graves' hyperthyroidism. There are many counts of this clonotype. Amplifying from RNA transcripts, the study obtained TCR beta CDR3 regions. The workflow started with a first-round RT-PCR run with HTBI primers and then moved on to a second-round multiplex PCR. TCRdb reprocessed the multiplex PCR reads with MiXCR, giving one entry per CDR3 protein. Seen here are 340,000 or so distinct CDR3 sequences, about a sixth observed once, and the top ten hold about 12%. Sequencing was performed on peripheral blood. The TCR comes from an adult man with Graves' ophthalmopathy.

DNA for the CDR3: TGTGCCAGCAGCCCCGGACCCACTGACGGCGAGACCCAGTACTTC. Its protein product is CASSPGPTDGETQYF. The chain carries TRBV3-1 and TRBJ2-5; D remains ambiguous. Germline CDR1 LGHDT, CDR2 YNNKEL (reference sequence). The CDR3 spans 15 residues. Trimming removed 4 bases at V and 5 bases at J, with 17 bases between.